Shown below are 9 T cell receptor beta chains from a single sample sequenced in a study of cytomegalovirus exposure and HLA in healthy donors. The PCR used 60 Vbeta and 13 Jbeta primers. Using immunoSEQ multiplex PCR, the repertoire was profiled, and TCRdb retains in-frame clones only, with some absent. The sample records 100,000 or so clones, over 75% being singletons. Sequencing input: PBMCs. These receptors originate from a woman aged 40 to 49 in good health and CMV-seropositive.

CDR3 bases: TGTGCCAGCAGCCCAAATAACGCGATGTGGGGCATTAGGCAGCCCCAGCATTTT. Amino acids: CASSPNNAMWGIRQPQHF. The rearrangement joins TRBV7-8 to TRBJ1-5; maybe TRBD1 (5 bases). The CDR3 covers 18 residues. V was cut by 5 bases and J by 7 bases, with 27 bases left in between. Germline V gene sequence: CDR1 SGHVS, CDR2 FQNEAQ.

This clone was found once. This chain uses TRBV11-3 with TRBJ2-3, with 11 bases lining up with TRBD1. CDR1 is SGHNT, CDR2 YENEEA, per germline. The CDR3 loop spans 15 amino acids. V dropped 8 bases and J dropped 5; count of bases not matched to a gene: 9. The CDR3 spells CASCDGQGAGDTQYF. CDR3 DNA: TGTGCCAGCTGCGATGGACAGGGGGCTGGAGATACGCAGTATTTT.

The gene calls are TRBV5-4 and TRBJ1-3; D is perhaps TRBD1 (6 bases). Germline V gives CDR1 SGHNT, CDR2 YYREEE (reference sequence). With 1 base removed from V and 4 bases from J, the gap between germline ends came to 18 bases. CDR3 size: 17 residues. The CDR3 region has the DNA TGTGCCAGCAGCTTGTTCTCTGTGGGGGCGCGAGGAAACACCATATATTTT. Its translation is CASSLFSVGARGNTIYF.

This clone was recorded only once. The J gene is TRBJ2-2, the V gene TRBV28, with D possibly matching TRBD1 (5 bases). Germline loops: CDR1 MDHEN, CDR2 SYDVKM. The CDR3 sequence is 14 residues long. V was trimmed by 5 bases and J by 3 bases, leaving 10 bases between them. The chain's CDR3 is CASSVGHHTGELFF. CDR3 in DNA: TGTGCCAGCAGTGTAGGACACCACACCGGGGAGCTGTTTTTT.

Worth noting for this clone: The conserved phenylalanine or tryptophan normally closing the CDR3 is absent here, so this likely arose from a read error. The chain links TRBV28 to TRBJ1-1; D gene ambiguous. V gave up 3 bases and J gave up 2 bases, with 7 bases separating them. The CDR3 runs to 13 residues. Germline V gene sequence: CDR1 MDHEN, CDR2 SYDVKM. This CDR3 reads CASSFSGNTEAFS. For the CDR3, the DNA is TGTGCCAGCAGTTTCTCAGGAAACACTGAAGCTTTCTCT.

This chain uses TRBV5-1 with TRBJ1-1; 7 bases match TRBD1. The CDR3 runs 16 residues. The V and J ends lost 4 bases and 0 bases, in that order; junction bases with no gene match: 9. Looked up from germline, CDR1 is SGHRS and CDR2 is YFSETQ. The CDR3: CASSTTGPKMNTEAFF. For the CDR3, the DNA is TGCGCCAGCAGCACGACAGGGCCTAAAATGAACACTGAAGCTTTCTTT.

The V and J genes are TRBV18 and TRBJ2-1; D call uncertain. Per germline, CDR1 KGHSH and CDR2 LQKENI. V was cut by 1 base and J by 6 bases, with 10 bases left in between. The CDR3 is made up of 14 amino acids. CDR3 DNA sequence: TGTGCCAGCTCACCACGCCGGGTCCTCAATGAGCAGTTCTTC. This translates into CASSPRRVLNEQFF. Filled out from reference TRBV18 and TRBJ2-1, the complete variable domain reads NAGVMQNPRHLVRRRGQEARLRCSPMKGHSHVYWYRQLPEEGLKFMVYLQKENIIDESGMPKERFSAEFPKEGPSILRIQQVVRGDSAAYFCASSPRRVLNEQFFGPGTRLTVL.

This clone showed up just a few times. The chain has TRBV28 and TRBJ1-1, with D possibly being TRBD1 (5 bases). The germline V gene encodes CDR1 MDHEN and CDR2 SYDVKM. V lost 6 bases and J lost 6, with 11 bases in between. The CDR3 consists of 12 residues. The CDR3 loop reads CASSTDSSEAFF. In nucleotides, the CDR3 is TGTGCCAGCAGCACTGACAGTTCTGAAGCTTTCTTT. Together with reference TRBV28 and TRBJ1-1, the CDR3 gives the full variable domain: DVKVTQSSRYLVKRTGEKVFLECVQDMDHENMFWYRQDPGLGLRLIYFSYDVKMKEKGDIPEGYSVSREKKERFSLILESASTNQTSMYLCASSTDSSEAFFGQGTRLTVV.

This clone was observed a single time. The chain carries TRBV7-2 and TRBJ2-7; D is ambiguous. Germline V gene sequence: CDR1 SGHTA, CDR2 FQGNSA. The length of the CDR3 is 14 residues. Trimming pared 5 bases from V and 0 bases from J, leaving 11 bases between. The CDR3 DNA follows: TGTGCCAGCAGCGGCGGAAAGAACTCCTACGAGCAGTACTTC. Translated, it gives CASSGGKNSYEQYF.